This T cell receptor beta chain was sequenced during a study of CD4 T cells in relation to SARS-CoV-2 and coronaviruses (dated by TCRdb to about 2021). Turning to the overall study: In the ViraFEST assay, PBMCs were cultured with antigen for under 13 days, after which TCR beta CDR3s were sequenced to identify antigen-specific clonal expansions. A different, Illumina-based TCR-beta assay was used to sequence expansion assays from other donors in the study. The negative reference condition was either a culture with an HIV-1 Nef peptide pool or a culture with no peptide. At the level of individual TCR clonotypes, the study measured memory CD4+ T cell crossreactivity between SARS-CoV-2 spike protein and common cold coronavirus spike proteins. The Adaptive Biotechnologies TCR-sequencing kit was used to sequence samples from a few pre-COVID donors and the naive versus memory experiments, whereas other data were Illumina-based. Patient-derived lymphoblastoid cell lines were used to map the HLA restriction of shared crossreactive spike epitopes. Here is what the overall study found, with its caveats: Significantly weaker SARS-CoV-2-driven expansion was shown by crossreactive clones than by monoreactive clones, consistent with antigenic imprinting. The study was limited by small numbers of patients and tested TCRs. Crossreactivity analysis was centred on spike protein, so crossreactivity against other viral proteins was not assessed. Memory CD4+ clonotypes crossrecognizing SARS-CoV-2 and at least one common cold coronavirus spike were found in roughly 65% of donors. Pre-pandemic and post-infection samples were not both contributed by any donor, so tracing of the source of pre-existing responses was limited.

CD4+ T cells from unexposed donors were collected before the COVID-19 pandemic (2011-2018). After less than 13 days of culture, CD4+ T cells were isolated with the EasySep CD4+ T cell isolation kit. As cell numbers permitted, CD4+ T cells from unexposed donors were tested for reactivity to SARS-CoV-2 S and N and to four common cold coronavirus spike pools. PBMCs were cultured at fewer than 2.5 million per well in IMDM supplemented with about 5% human AB serum and roughly 9.6 IU/ml IL-2. Half of the culture medium was replaced with fresh IL-2-containing medium on days 3 and 7. Each peptide culture condition was generally run in triplicate replicate wells. Leukapheresis product for the unexposed donors was purchased commercially. PBMCs were isolated from leukapheresis product or whole blood by Ficoll-Paque PLUS gradient centrifugation. The PBMCs went either fresh into the expansion assay or into cryopreservation at -140 degrees C. The QIAamp Micro DNA Kit was used to extract genomic DNA from the CD4+ T cells.

As to this clone: Its binding antigen is unknown. No base quality information exists; no much larger clone differs at one position.

According to the germline V gene (reference sequence), CDR1 reads LGHDT and CDR2 reads YNNKEL. V loses 2 bases, J loses 2 bases, and the germline ends lie 11 bases apart. Taken from cysteine to phenylalanine, the CDR3 has 15 residues. Solely the CDR3 DNA is kept, with 45 bases framed from the first base. The library was generated by the immunoSEQ multiplex PCR assay. The paper's data handling went like this. During preprocessing, nonproductive sequences were removed, as were CDR3s that did not start with C, did not end with F or W, or were shorter than 7 amino acids. Antigen-specific clonotypes were called with the MANAFEST web app, based on expansion relative to reference and other culture wells. To be counted as positive, a clone had to show significant expansion compared with the reference culture, at an FDR below 0.05, in 2 of 3 replicate wells. A further requirement for positive clones was significant expansion compared with all other tandem wells, along with an odds ratio above 5. Pairwise Levenshtein distance, computed with the stringdist R package after three terminal residues were trimmed from each end, was used as the measure of CDR3 homology. In TCRdb, the immuneACCESS table is reduced to in-frame sequences with V and J assigned. These tables do not hold every clone; where another copy was compared, an unresolved V gene accounts for under half, and the others remain unexplained. V and J calls and clone size are copied from that table; D and trimming were computed from the DNA. The table for this sample lists roughly 15,000 clones; about four fifths of them were counted only once. The biggest ten clones account for 30% to 35% of the sample.

The sequence is built from TRBV3-1 (or the pseudogene TRBV3-2) and TRBJ2-3; the D gene is possibly TRBD2, with 5 bases matching. Sequencing was done on a sample of CD4+ T cells from PBMCs, cultured in vitro. This TCR came from a human donor in good health. The CDR3 region has the sequence CASSQFSAPTDTQYF. The nucleotide sequence reads as follows: TGTGCCAGCAGCCAATTTAGCGCGCCCACAGATACGCAGTATTTT.